This T cell receptor (beta chain) was recorded in a study of blood T cell repertoires in COVID-19. Study context: Whether acute or convalescent, the COVID-19 samples came from the United States, Italy and Spain. Nucleic acid was either cDNA or gDNA, and it came from T cells, B-cell-depleted T cells, or PBMCs.

The germline V gene has CDR1 KGHSH and CDR2 LQKENI. V lost 3 bases and J 13 bases, leaving 13 bases between the germline ends. This CDR3 is built from 12 residues. In the authors' workflow: It was from reference gene primer amplification that nucleated cell counts were estimated. Libraries were prepared by immunoSEQ multiplex PCR; TCRdb keeps only in-frame clonotypes and omits some of them. That table furnishes V, J and clone size, whereas the DNA furnished D and trimming. The top ten hold around a tenth of the sample, which has over 250,000 clones, about four fifths seen once. Material for sequencing was peripheral blood. The chain recombines TRBV18 with TRBJ2-1; D ambiguous. This TCR derives from a woman aged 45-65 years who had recovered from COVID-19. DNA for the CDR3: TGTGCCAGCTCACCCGCTAACTACCGACAGTTCTTC. Translation gives CASSPANYRQFF.